Sequencing of this T cell receptor beta chain was carried out in a study of post-analysis software for immune sequencing data. Study at large: Clinical courses comprised relapsing-remitting, secondary progressive and progressive-relapsing multiple sclerosis. Study outcomes and limitations: For normalized Chao1 diversity, multiple sclerosis patients scored significantly lower than controls did. Among about 5 TRBV segments more frequent in patients than controls were TRBV5-6, TRBV5-1 and TRBV20-1.

V lost 6 bases to trimming and J lost 7 bases; unmatched junction nucleotides: 5. Germline V gene lookup returns CDR1 KGHSH and CDR2 LQKENI. CDR3 size: 12 residues. The library was made from cDNA and included unique molecular identifiers. T cells numbering roughly 0.95 to 10 million gave rise to some 500,000 cDNA molecules. From the PCR reads, TCRdb called clonotypes with MiXCR, one entry per CDR3 protein. Of over 700,000 distinct CDR3 sequences in the sample, roughly 29% are singletons; the top ten hold approximately 0.55%. Comment on this clonotype: What it recognizes is unknown.

The TCR was taken from a girl aged 5-17 years with multiple sclerosis. V usage is TRBV18 and J usage is TRBJ1-1, with 7 bases that match TRBD1. The sequenced sample was blood. CDR3 coding DNA: TGTGCCAGCTCCAGGGGGTCGGTTGAAGCTTTCTTT. Protein sequence: CASSRGSVEAFF.